These T cell receptor beta chains were read from a single sample in a study of OX40 agonist ivuxolimab in advanced cancers. Generated by immunoSEQ multiplex PCR, the TCRdb table keeps only in-frame clones and is missing some. Here the sample spans 50,000 to 65,000 clones, 87% being singletons. Specimen: CD4+ or CD8+ T cells sorted from blood, collected in a trial of the OX40 agonist ivuxolimab. These receptors all come from an adult with an advanced solid tumor such as melanoma, head and neck, liver or kidney cancer. Both conserved end residues are part of each CDR3. D genes are given only for firm matches. Clone sizes are given selectively: once, few, many, or a class where the clone is expanded.

v_call	j_call	clone_size	d_call	cdr3_nt	cdr3_aa
TRBV11-2	TRBJ2-1	NA	TRBD2	TGTGCCAGCCAAGAGGGCGGGAGGGCCAATGAGCAGTTCTTC	CASQEGGRANEQFF
TRBV29-1	TRBJ2-3	NA	NA	TGCAGCGTATCACTATTAGGACTAGAGGGGGCAGATACGCAGTATTTT	CSVSLLGLEGADTQYF
TRBV6-5	TRBJ1-2	NA	TRBD1	TGTGCCAGCAGTTTTGAGGGACAGGGGAGTGGAGGCTACACCTTC	CASSFEGQGSGGYTF
TRBV7-9	TRBJ2-3	once	NA	TGTGCCAGCAGCTTAGAGAACACAGATACGCAGTATTTT	CASSLENTDTQYF
TRBV7-9	TRBJ2-2	NA	NA	TGTGCCAGCTTGGAGGGAGGAATCGGGGAGCTGTTTTTT	CASLEGGIGELFF
TRBV2	TRBJ2-3	once	TRBD2	TGTGCCAGCAGTGGTCGACTAGCGAGAAGCACAGATACGCAGTATTTT	CASSGRLARSTDTQYF
TRBV18	TRBJ2-7	NA	NA	TGTGCCAGCTCACCACAGGACGGCAGCTACGAGCAGTACTTC	CASSPQDGSYEQYF
TRBV10-2	TRBJ2-2	NA	NA	TGCGCCAGCAGTGGCAGTCGGATTGGGGAGCTGTTTTTT	CASSGSRIGELFF
TRBV7-9	TRBJ2-1	NA	TRBD2	TGTGCCAGCAGCCGACTAGCGACCTACAATGAGCAGTTCTTC	CASSRLATYNEQFF
TRBV4-1	TRBJ1-1	NA	NA	TGCGCCAGCAGCCTCGGGTGGAACACTGAAGCTTTCTTT	CASSLGWNTEAFF
TRBV6-6	TRBJ2-1	NA	NA	TGTGCCAGCAAATCGGGAGTCACCTACAATGAGCAGTTCTTC	CASKSGVTYNEQFF
TRBV5-1	TRBJ2-7	NA	TRBD1	TGCGCCAGCAGCTTGGGACAGGGGGGGTACGAGCAGTACTTC	CASSLGQGGYEQYF
TRBV27	TRBJ2-2	NA	NA	TGTGCCAGCAAATCTTTCGCCGGGGAGCTGTTTTTT	CASKSFAGELFF
TRBV6-1	TRBJ2-1	NA	TRBD1	TGTGCCAGCAGTGAGGGACAGGGGAACTACAATGAGCAGTTCTTC	CASSEGQGNYNEQFF
TRBV18	TRBJ1-1	NA	NA	TGTGCCAGCTCACCCTCGTACGGGAATGCTTTCTTT	CASSPSYGNAFF
TRBV9	TRBJ2-1	NA	NA	TGTGCCAGCAGCGTAGCGGACAATGAGCAGTTCTTC	CASSVADNEQFF
TRBV7-6	TRBJ2-2	few	TRBD2	TGTGCCAGCAGCTCCACTAGCGGGAGGATCGGGGAGCTGTTTTTT	CASSSTSGRIGELFF
TRBV19	TRBJ2-3	NA	TRBD1	TGTGCCAGTAGTAGACAGGGTAGGATCGATACGCAGTATTTT	CASSRQGRIDTQYF
TRBV10-3	TRBJ2-5	NA	NA	TGTGCCATCAGCCCCGACCAAGAGACCCAGTACTTC	CAISPDQETQYF
TRBV10-3	TRBJ1-3	NA	TRBD1	TGTGCCTCGAGGGGGCAGGGGGCGCTGAGTCGGGACACCATATATTTT	CASRGQGALSRDTIYF
TRBV10-3	TRBJ2-2	NA	TRBD1	TGTGCCATCAGTGAGTCACAGGGGGGCACCGGGGAGCTGTTTTTT	CAISESQGGTGELFF
TRBV6-1	TRBJ2-7	NA	TRBD2	TGTGCCAGCAGACCACTAGCGGGAGGTGACAACGAGCAGTACTTC	CASRPLAGGDNEQYF
TRBV6-1	TRBJ1-1	once	TRBD1	TGTGCCAGCAGTGAACAGGACAGGGAAGCTTTCTTT	CASSEQDREAFF
TRBV19	TRBJ1-1	few	NA	TGTGCCAGTAGTATAGGCTCAAACACTGAAGCTTTCTTT	CASSIGSNTEAFF
TRBV19	TRBJ1-1	NA	NA	TGTGCCAGTAGTATAGAGACGGCGCGGGGGAACACTGAAGCTTTCTTT	CASSIETARGNTEAFF
TRBV5-6	TRBJ2-7	once	NA	TGTGCCAGCAGCTTGGCCAGCGAGCAGTACTTC	CASSLASEQYF
TRBV30	TRBJ2-3	NA	NA	TGTGCCTGGAGTGGAACAGGGTCTAGCACAGATACGCAGTATTTT	CAWSGTGSSTDTQYF
TRBV4-2	TRBJ1-5	once	NA	TGTGCCAGCAGCCAAGAGTCGGGCAATCAGCCCCAGCATTTT	CASSQESGNQPQHF
TRBV15	TRBJ2-7	once	NA	TGTGCCACCAGCCCCCCCTGGGACTCTAGTTTCGAGCAGTACTTC	CATSPPWDSSFEQYF
TRBV5-4	TRBJ2-3	NA	NA	TGTGCCAGCAGCCTAGTGTCCGAGCCTAGCACAGATACGCAGTATTTT	CASSLVSEPSTDTQYF
TRBV5-4	TRBJ2-7	NA	TRBD2	TGTGCCAGCAGCCGGCCGGGGGCTAGCGGGAACGAGCAGTACTTC	CASSRPGASGNEQYF
TRBV6-5	TRBJ2-3	NA	NA	TGTGCCAGCAGTTATGGTGATACGCAGTATTTT	CASSYGDTQYF
TRBV19	TRBJ2-1	NA	TRBD2	TGTGCCAGCGGGACTAGCGGACGCGTGGCCCTGGGTGAGCAGTTCTTC	CASGTSGRVALGEQFF
TRBV4-2	TRBJ2-3	NA	NA	TGTGCCAGCAGCCGTGGAAACACAGATACGCAGTATTTT	CASSRGNTDTQYF
TRBV15	TRBJ2-1	NA	TRBD2	TGTGCCACCAGCCTCAACTTCCTCACCGGGACTAGCTATGAGCAGTTCTTC	CATSLNFLTGTSYEQFF
TRBV28	TRBJ2-7	NA	TRBD1	TGTGCCAGCAGTTCTACGTGGGGTAGGGGGCATGTCGAGCAGTACTTC	CASSSTWGRGHVEQYF
TRBV15	TRBJ2-1	NA	NA	TGTGCCACCAGCAGTCCCCGGAATGAGCAGTTCTTC	CATSSPRNEQFF
TRBV18	TRBJ2-7	NA	NA	TGTGCCAGCTCACCTTCGGGGGCCTACGAGCAGTACTTC	CASSPSGAYEQYF
TRBV7-8	TRBJ1-1	NA	TRBD1	TGTGCCAGCAGCTTTGACAGGGGGAACACTGAAGCTTTCTTT	CASSFDRGNTEAFF
TRBV30	TRBJ1-4	NA	TRBD1	TGTGCCTGCCAGGGGAGGCAGGGGGGAATTGAAAAACTGTTTTTT	CACQGRQGGIEKLFF
TRBV18	TRBJ1-5	NA	NA	TGTGCCAGCTCACCAGGGAGCGATCAGCCCCAGCATTTT	CASSPGSDQPQHF
TRBV19	TRBJ1-5	NA	NA	TGTGCCAGTACCCCGGGCCGGCCGGCGAGTAGAAGCAATCAGCCCCAGCATTTT	CASTPGRPASRSNQPQHF
TRBV18	TRBJ2-1	once	TRBD1	TGTGCCAGCTCACCAATACAGGGGGGTGAGCAGTTCTTC	CASSPIQGGEQFF
TRBV7-2	TRBJ2-1	NA	TRBD2	TGTGCCAGCAGCTTACGTCGGGAGGGCGTCAATGAGCAGTTCTTC	CASSLRREGVNEQFF
TRBV10-3	TRBJ2-7	NA	NA	TGTGCCATCAGTGGACAGGTCCCCTCCTACGAGCAGTACTTC	CAISGQVPSYEQYF
TRBV6-5	TRBJ2-7	NA	TRBD1	TGTGCCAGCAGTTCCGACAGGGGAGGCGAGCAGTACTTC	CASSSDRGGEQYF
TRBV28	TRBJ1-4	NA	NA	TGTGCCAGCGCGTTGCGGGAAAAACTGTTTTTT	CASALREKLFF
TRBV18	TRBJ2-7	NA	NA	TGTGCCAGCTCACCGGATTCCCTTTGGTACGAGCAGTACTTC	CASSPDSLWYEQYF
TRBV27	TRBJ2-1	once	NA	TGTGCCAGCAGCCGACACGCCGGGGCCTTCTACAATGAGCAGTTCTTC	CASSRHAGAFYNEQFF
TRBV5-1	TRBJ1-4	NA	NA	TGCGCCAGCAGCTTGGTAGGGAGTATTGAAAAACTGTTTTTT	CASSLVGSIEKLFF
TRBV7-9	TRBJ2-7	few	TRBD2	TGTGCCAGCAGCTTAGCCGGGACTAGCAACGAGCAGTACTTC	CASSLAGTSNEQYF
TRBV30	TRBJ1-4	NA	TRBD1	TGTGCCTGGAGCAAAAACAGGGGTGGACAACTAGGGTATAATGAAAAACTGTTTTTT	CAWSKNRGGQLGYNEKLFF
TRBV5-1	TRBJ1-1	once	NA	TGCGCCAGCAGCTTGTACGCAGGGGTGGAAGCTTTCTTT	CASSLYAGVEAFF